The rows below give T cell receptor beta chains drawn from one sample of a study of T-cell reconstitution after alpha-beta-depleted transplantation in children. TCRdb processed the PCR reads anew with MiXCR; each CDR3 protein has one entry. Here the sample spans 550,000 to 800,000 distinct CDR3 sequences, less than 15% being singletons. The specimen was PBMCs, collected before TCRalphabeta/CD19-depleted stem cell transplant. Receptors originate from a girl under 10 years old with congenital amegakaryocytic thrombocytopenia, due to receive a stem cell transplant. CDR3s include the opening cysteine and the closing phenylalanine or tryptophan. The D gene is left open where the match is weak. Only some rows state a clone size, as once, few, many or a class for expanded clones.

j_call: TRBJ1-2
d_call: -
clone_size: many
v_call: TRBV27
cdr3_nt: TGTGCCAGCAGTTTGTGGGACTTAAAGCAGGATGGCTACACCTTC
cdr3_aa: CASSLWDLKQDGYTF

j_call: TRBJ1-1
d_call: -
clone_size: many
v_call: TRBV11-1
cdr3_nt: TGTGCCAGCAGCTTAGACCTGACACTAACTGAAGCTTTCTTT
cdr3_aa: CASSLDLTLTEAFF

j_call: TRBJ2-5
d_call: -
clone_size: many
v_call: TRBV12-3/TRBV12-4
cdr3_nt: TGTGCCAGCAGTCAGGGGTGGGCGGAGACCCAGTACTTC
cdr3_aa: CASSQGWAETQYF

j_call: TRBJ2-5
d_call: -
clone_size: -
v_call: TRBV7-9
cdr3_nt: TGTGCCAGCAGCTTAGGAGGGGCGGTGGAGACCCAGTACTTC
cdr3_aa: CASSLGGAVETQYF

j_call: TRBJ2-5
d_call: -
clone_size: few
v_call: TRBV12-3/TRBV12-4
cdr3_nt: TGTGCCAGCAGTCCACTACAGGGTGTGGGGGAGACCCAGTACTTC
cdr3_aa: CASSPLQGVGETQYF

j_call: TRBJ2-3
d_call: TRBD2
clone_size: many
v_call: TRBV13
cdr3_nt: TGTGCCAGCAGCTTATGGGGGACTAGCGGGAGTGATACGCAGTATTTT
cdr3_aa: CASSLWGTSGSDTQYF

j_call: TRBJ2-5
d_call: -
clone_size: -
v_call: TRBV14
cdr3_nt: TGTGCCAGCAGCCACCATTGGGCAGGACAAGAGACCCAGTACTTC
cdr3_aa: CASSHHWAGQETQYF

j_call: TRBJ2-7
d_call: -
clone_size: once
v_call: TRBV29-1
cdr3_nt: TGCAACGACAGAACACAGGACAGCACACTTGACTACGAGCAGTACTTC
cdr3_aa: CNDRTQDSTLDYEQYF

j_call: TRBJ2-1
d_call: -
clone_size: few
v_call: TRBV7-6
cdr3_nt: TGTGCCAGCAGCTGGGGGGGGGCTAGTAATCGTGAGCAGTTCTTC
cdr3_aa: CASSWGGASNREQFF

j_call: TRBJ1-2
d_call: -
clone_size: few
v_call: TRBV7-9
cdr3_nt: TGTGCCAGCAGCCCAGAGACGCTTGAAGGAGACACCTTC
cdr3_aa: CASSPETLEGDTF

j_call: TRBJ2-1
d_call: -
clone_size: many
v_call: TRBV7-9
cdr3_nt: TGTGCCAGCAGCTTAGTACTAGGGGGCAATGAGCAGTTCTTC
cdr3_aa: CASSLVLGGNEQFF

j_call: TRBJ2-3
d_call: -
clone_size: many
v_call: TRBV5-1
cdr3_nt: TGCGCCAGCAGCTTGGCCGAGGCCACAGATACGCAGTATTTT
cdr3_aa: CASSLAEATDTQYF

j_call: TRBJ2-1
d_call: TRBD2
clone_size: many
v_call: TRBV20-1
cdr3_nt: TGCAGTGCTGTCCGAGCGGGAGCAAGTTACAATGAGCAGTTCTTC
cdr3_aa: CSAVRAGASYNEQFF

j_call: TRBJ2-2
d_call: -
clone_size: many
v_call: TRBV9
cdr3_nt: TGTGCCAGCAGCGTAGACGTCTCGAACACCGGGGAGCTGTTTTTT
cdr3_aa: CASSVDVSNTGELFF

j_call: TRBJ2-4
d_call: -
clone_size: -
v_call: TRBV11-3
cdr3_nt: TGTGCCAGCAGCTTAGATCGGGGATTAAACATTCAGTACTTC
cdr3_aa: CASSLDRGLNIQYF

j_call: TRBJ1-1
d_call: -
clone_size: -
v_call: TRBV19
cdr3_nt: TGTGCCAGTAGTATAGCTGGAAGCGGGAACACTGAAGCTTTCTTT
cdr3_aa: CASSIAGSGNTEAFF

j_call: TRBJ1-1
d_call: TRBD1
clone_size: many
v_call: TRBV29-1
cdr3_nt: TGCAGCCAGGGGGCTTGTTATATGAACACTGAAGCTTTCTTT
cdr3_aa: CSQGACYMNTEAFF

j_call: TRBJ2-7
d_call: TRBD1
clone_size: few
v_call: TRBV28
cdr3_nt: TGTGCCAGCAGTTTCGGCAGGGGGCCCACAGAGGAGTACTTC
cdr3_aa: CASSFGRGPTEEYF

j_call: TRBJ2-5
d_call: TRBD1
clone_size: many
v_call: TRBV7-8
cdr3_nt: TGTGCCAGCAGCTTACCCCCACGACAGGGGACCCAGTACTTC
cdr3_aa: CASSLPPRQGTQYF

j_call: TRBJ2-7
d_call: -
clone_size: -
v_call: TRBV20-1
cdr3_nt: TGCAGTGCTAGCGGGAGTGGGTCCTACGAGCCGTACTTC
cdr3_aa: CSASGSGSYEPYF

j_call: TRBJ1-1
d_call: -
clone_size: many
v_call: TRBV29-1
cdr3_nt: TGCAGCGGTGGGGCGCCGAACACTGAAGCTTTCTTT
cdr3_aa: CSGGAPNTEAFF

j_call: TRBJ2-1
d_call: TRBD2
clone_size: -
v_call: TRBV30
cdr3_nt: TGTGCCTGGAGTGTAGGGGCTAGCGGTTACAATGAGCAGTTCTTC
cdr3_aa: CAWSVGASGYNEQFF

j_call: TRBJ1-2
d_call: -
clone_size: -
v_call: TRBV4-1
cdr3_nt: TGCGCCAGCAGCCAAGAAGGACACACCTATGGCTACACCTTC
cdr3_aa: CASSQEGHTYGYTF

j_call: TRBJ1-2
d_call: -
clone_size: few
v_call: TRBV12-3/TRBV12-4
cdr3_nt: TGTGCCAGCAGTTTTGCAGCTGGCTACACCTTC
cdr3_aa: CASSFAAGYTF

j_call: TRBJ1-4
d_call: TRBD1
clone_size: many
v_call: TRBV28
cdr3_nt: TGTGCCAGCATGACAGGGATCGAAAAACTGTTTTTT
cdr3_aa: CASMTGIEKLFF

j_call: TRBJ1-1
d_call: TRBD1
clone_size: many
v_call: TRBV20-1
cdr3_nt: TGCAGTGCTAGAGGGCTAACAGGACAGGGCAACACTGAAGCTTTCTTT
cdr3_aa: CSARGLTGQGNTEAFF

j_call: TRBJ2-2
d_call: -
clone_size: -
v_call: TRBV20-1
cdr3_nt: TGCAGTGCTATTAGACAACCTGGGGAGCTGTTTTTT
cdr3_aa: CSAIRQPGELFF

j_call: TRBJ2-5
d_call: -
clone_size: few
v_call: TRBV5-1
cdr3_nt: TGCGCCAGCAGCTTCCCAAACAGGGTGAAAGAGACCCAGTACTTC
cdr3_aa: CASSFPNRVKETQYF

j_call: TRBJ2-3
d_call: TRBD1
clone_size: -
v_call: TRBV20-1
cdr3_nt: TGCAGTGCTCTATACCGGGACAGGGATGGTACGCAGTATTTT
cdr3_aa: CSALYRDRDGTQYF

j_call: TRBJ2-2
d_call: TRBD1
clone_size: many
v_call: TRBV12-3/TRBV12-4
cdr3_nt: TGTGCCAGCAGTTTCCATACCGGGACAGGGAACACCGGGGAGCTGTTTTTT
cdr3_aa: CASSFHTGTGNTGELFF

j_call: TRBJ2-7
d_call: TRBD1
clone_size: -
v_call: TRBV5-1
cdr3_nt: TGCGCCAGCAGCTTACGGGACAGGGGGGACGAGCAGTACTTC
cdr3_aa: CASSLRDRGDEQYF

j_call: TRBJ2-5
d_call: -
clone_size: -
v_call: TRBV20-1
cdr3_nt: TGCAGTGCTAGCCCTACGGCTAGTCTCGAAGAGACCCAGTACTTC
cdr3_aa: CSASPTASLEETQYF

j_call: TRBJ1-1
d_call: TRBD1
clone_size: -
v_call: TRBV10-3
cdr3_nt: TGTGCCATCAGTGAGCGAGGGACAGGGGACACTGAAGCTTTCTTT
cdr3_aa: CAISERGTGDTEAFF

j_call: TRBJ2-3
d_call: -
clone_size: -
v_call: TRBV5-1
cdr3_nt: TGCGCCAGCAGCCCTCGACTAGTGATCACAGATACGCAGTATTTT
cdr3_aa: CASSPRLVITDTQYF

j_call: TRBJ2-1
d_call: TRBD2
clone_size: many
v_call: TRBV4-1
cdr3_nt: TGCGCCAGCAGCCATGTCGTCCCAGCGGGAAGCTCCTACAATGAGCAGTTCTTC
cdr3_aa: CASSHVVPAGSSYNEQFF

j_call: TRBJ2-7
d_call: -
clone_size: few
v_call: TRBV28
cdr3_nt: TGTGCCAGCAGTCCCACGACAGGAGAGCTGGGCGAGCAGTACTTC
cdr3_aa: CASSPTTGELGEQYF

j_call: TRBJ1-3
d_call: -
clone_size: many
v_call: TRBV12-3/TRBV12-4
cdr3_nt: TGTGCCAGCAGAGCGGGAAGACACTACGGCTCTGGAAACACCATATATTTT
cdr3_aa: CASRAGRHYGSGNTIYF

j_call: TRBJ2-1
d_call: TRBD2
clone_size: many
v_call: TRBV11-2
cdr3_nt: TGTGCCAGCAGCTTATCCAGTCGTATCGGGCTAGCGGGAGAAAGTCGGTTCTTC
cdr3_aa: CASSLSSRIGLAGESRFF

j_call: TRBJ2-5
d_call: -
clone_size: -
v_call: TRBV30
cdr3_nt: TGTGCCTGGAGTCCCATTAACGGAGGAGAGACCCAGTACTTC
cdr3_aa: CAWSPINGGETQYF

j_call: TRBJ2-1
d_call: -
clone_size: few
v_call: TRBV6-1
cdr3_nt: TGTGCCAGCAGTGATGTTCGGACTATTGAGCAGTTCTTC
cdr3_aa: CASSDVRTIEQFF

j_call: TRBJ2-4
d_call: -
clone_size: -
v_call: TRBV12-3/TRBV12-4
cdr3_nt: TGTGCCAGCGGAGGGACGAACAGTGCCAAAAACATTCAGTACTTC
cdr3_aa: CASGGTNSAKNIQYF

j_call: TRBJ2-6
d_call: -
clone_size: -
v_call: TRBV5-6
cdr3_nt: TGTGCCAGCAGCTTGGTTCGGGACTCTGGGGCCAACGTCCTGACTTTC
cdr3_aa: CASSLVRDSGANVLTF

j_call: TRBJ2-1
d_call: TRBD2
clone_size: many
v_call: TRBV29-1
cdr3_nt: TGCAGCGTAGGATGGCCCGGGGGGACTAGCAGATACAATGAGCAGTTCTTC
cdr3_aa: CSVGWPGGTSRYNEQFF

j_call: TRBJ1-6
d_call: -
clone_size: many
v_call: TRBV20-1
cdr3_nt: TGCAGTGCTAGTATTTCGGAAGATTCACCCCTCCACTTT
cdr3_aa: CSASISEDSPLHF

j_call: TRBJ2-2
d_call: -
clone_size: -
v_call: TRBV5-1
cdr3_nt: TGCGCCAGCAGCGTTCGGCTACAGACCGGGGAGCTGTTTTTT
cdr3_aa: CASSVRLQTGELFF

j_call: TRBJ2-5
d_call: -
clone_size: -
v_call: TRBV5-1
cdr3_nt: TGCGCCAGCAGCTTGGCACAACAGGGCGTGTTGGGGACCCAGTACTTC
cdr3_aa: CASSLAQQGVLGTQYF

j_call: TRBJ2-7
d_call: TRBD2
clone_size: -
v_call: TRBV7-2
cdr3_nt: TGTGCCAGCAGCCCACTAGCGGGGCCGTACTACGAGCAGTACTTC
cdr3_aa: CASSPLAGPYYEQYF

j_call: TRBJ2-1
d_call: TRBD2
clone_size: few
v_call: TRBV9
cdr3_nt: TGTGCCAGCAGCCTTGGGACTAGCGGGAGCCAGAGCAATGAGCAGTTCTTC
cdr3_aa: CASSLGTSGSQSNEQFF

j_call: TRBJ2-3
d_call: TRBD2
clone_size: many
v_call: TRBV10-3
cdr3_nt: TGTGCCATCAGTGAGACCCCGACTAGCGGGAGCTCAGATACGCAGTATTTT
cdr3_aa: CAISETPTSGSSDTQYF

j_call: TRBJ2-1
d_call: TRBD2
clone_size: many
v_call: TRBV29-1
cdr3_nt: TGCAGCGTTGACAGACCTAGCGGGAGCTCCGGTGAGCAGTTCTTC
cdr3_aa: CSVDRPSGSSGEQFF

j_call: TRBJ2-1
d_call: TRBD1
clone_size: -
v_call: TRBV19
cdr3_nt: TGTGCCAGTAGTACCACGGTCCCGGGACAGGGTAGGTTGGGCTACAATGAGCAGTTCTTC
cdr3_aa: CASSTTVPGQGRLGYNEQFF

j_call: TRBJ1-2
d_call: TRBD1
clone_size: many
v_call: TRBV20-1
cdr3_nt: TGCAGTGTCCTACTACCCGGGACAGTCTATGGCTACACCTTC
cdr3_aa: CSVLLPGTVYGYTF